This entry describes one TCR beta chain. Its antigen is undetermined. The junction shows a germline mismatch at one end, possibly a read error. This sample is drawn from a study of T cells in Graves' hyperthyroidism and ophthalmopathy. Whole-study results and caveats: Clonotypes that were expanded in thyroid above 0.001 mostly appeared in blood too. A model of 13 V-J features distinguished ophthalmopathy from stable hyperthyroidism.

In germline, CDR1 is SQVTM, CDR2 ANQGSEA. The CDR3 spans 16 residues. The investigators amplified TCR beta CDR3 regions from RNA transcripts. The TCR CDR3 was amplified in a first-round RT-PCR using the HTBI primer set. TCRdb passed the multiplex PCR reads through MiXCR, listing each CDR3 protein once. There are 500,000 to 600,000 distinct CDR3 sequences in the sample; 46% occur only once, and roughly 19% lies in the top ten. This sequence originates from an adult woman with Graves' disease, either hyperthyroidism or ophthalmopathy (not recorded which). The specimen sequenced was peripheral blood or thyroid tissue (not recorded which). V and J are TRBV29-1 and TRBJ2-2, with TRBD1 identical over 10 bases. CDR3 protein: CSVFLRQGAKTGELFF. The CDR3 DNA reads TGCAGCGTCTTCTTACGACAGGGGGCGAAGACCGGGGAGCTGTTTTTT.